This entry lists 29 T cell receptor beta chains sequenced from one sample in a study of blood T cell repertoires in COVID-19. TCRdb's table, derived via immunoSEQ multiplex PCR, lists solely in-frame clones and lacks some. The table has 170,000 or so clones, over 90% seen once. Sequenced material: peripheral blood. The receptors here all came from a man between 45 and 60 years old with acute or convalescent COVID-19.

This chain joins TRBV6-1 and TRBJ2-5, with TRBD2 matching over 11 bases. V shed 1 base, J shed 5 bases, and the junction held 15 bases outside the gene matches. Germline-derived CDR1 and CDR2 are MNHNS and SASEGT. The CDR3 sequence is 19 residues long. The CDR3 loop reads CASSEESAKLAGVMETQYF. CDR3 in DNA: TGTGCCAGCAGTGAAGAGTCGGCTAAACTAGCGGGAGTAATGGAGACCCAGTACTTC.

The CDR3 sequence: CASSTNQGRDGYTF. CDR3 in DNA: TGTGCCAGCAGTACTAACCAGGGCAGGGATGGCTACACCTTC. The chain uses TRBV28 and TRBJ1-2; the D gene is possibly TRBD1 (5 bases). Germline CDR1 MDHEN, CDR2 SYDVKM. This CDR3 spans 14 amino acids. The V end lost 5 bases, the J end lost 6 bases, and 16 bases lay between the germline ends.

The chain employs TRBV30 and TRBJ2-2; D perhaps matches TRBD1 (6 bases). V was trimmed by 2 bases and J by 7 bases, leaving 14 bases between them. The length of the CDR3 is 14 residues. Germline assignment: CDR1 GTSNPN and CDR2 SVGIG (reference sequence). The chain's CDR3 is CAWSPGASGGELFF. CDR3 in DNA: TGTGCCTGGAGTCCAGGGGCCTCGGGCGGGGAGCTGTTTTTT.

The chain recombines TRBV5-6 with TRBJ2-7; D is unclear. With 0 bases removed from V and 5 bases from J, the gap between germline ends came to 9 bases. The germline CDR1 and CDR2 sequences are SGHDT and YYEEEE. The CDR3 has 13 residues. The CDR3 nucleotides read TGTGCCAGCAGCTTGGAAGAAAGAGACGAGCAGTACGTC. Translation gives CASSLEERDEQYV.

The chain couples TRBV6-5 to TRBJ1-1; perhaps TRBD1 as D (6 bases). The CDR3 consists of 12 residues. V gave up 10 bases and J gave up 2 bases, with 11 bases separating them. Per the germline V gene, CDR1 is MNHEY and CDR2 is SVGAGI. This CDR3 reads CATTRGNTEAFF. In DNA form, the CDR3 reads TGTGCCACGACCAGGGGCAACACTGAAGCTTTCTTT.

This chain links TRBV29-1 with TRBJ1-5, with 12 positions matching TRBD1. V was clipped by 5 bases and J by 1 base; unmatched bases: 6. The CDR3 has 16 residues. Per the germline V gene, CDR1 is SQVTM and CDR2 is ANQGSEA. This chain's CDR3 is CSVQGTGGGSNQPQHF. CDR3 nucleotide sequence: TGCAGCGTTCAGGGGACAGGGGGCGGAAGCAATCAGCCCCAGCATTTT.

CDR3 sequence: CASSPGSVKETQYF. The CDR3 bases are TGTGCCAGCAGCCCTGGTTCGGTGAAAGAGACCCAGTACTTC. V gene TRBV5-4 combines with J gene TRBJ2-5, with no clear D. V lost 4 bases and J lost 3, with 13 bases in between. Looked up from germline, CDR1 is SGHNT and CDR2 is YYREEE (reference sequence). The CDR3 is 14 amino acids.

J is TRBJ1-6 and V is TRBV6-5; a weak D match, TRBD1 (6 bases). V was shortened by 6 bases and J by 5 bases, with 14 bases between the two germline ends. The V gene's germline CDR1 is MNHEY and CDR2 SVGAGI. CDR3 size: 15 residues. DNA for the CDR3: TGTGCCAGCAGGACCGGGACACTGAATAATTCACCCCTCCACTTT. Translating gives CASRTGTLNNSPLHF.

The CDR3, as DNA: TGTGCCAGCAGCCAAGAGTCCGGGTTTCACGAGCAGTACTTC. It specifies CASSQESGFHEQYF. V gene TRBV14 combines with J gene TRBJ2-7; D remains ambiguous. Per the germline V gene, CDR1 is SGHDN and CDR2 is FVKESK. CDR3 length equals 14 residues. Trimming took off 0 bases at V and 5 bases at J, with 11 bases between the two ends.

This clone was seen just once. The CDR3 DNA reads as TGTGCCAGCAGCTTTGGGCAGGGGTGGTTGGAGACCCAGTACTTC. It specifies CASSFGQGWLETQYF. J is TRBJ2-5 and V is TRBV7-6, with D perhaps matching TRBD1 (6 bases). Germline values: CDR1 SGHVS, CDR2 FNYEAQ. This CDR3 is built from 15 residues. With 3 bases removed from V and 5 bases from J, the gap between germline ends came to 16 bases. The variable domain in full, with the rest retrieved from reference TRBV7-6 and TRBJ2-5, is GAGVSQSPRYKVTKRGQDVALRCDPISGHVSLYWYRQALGQGPEFLTYFNYEAQQDKSGLPNDRFSAERPEGSISTLTIQRTEQRDSAMYRCASSFGQGWLETQYFGPGTRLLVL.

V usage is TRBV2 and J usage is TRBJ2-7, with 9 positions matching TRBD1. The CDR3 runs to 16 residues. After removal of 2 bases from V and 0 bases from J, the junction contained 5 bases not matched to a gene. Germline V gives CDR1 SNHLY, CDR2 FYNNEI. Written as DNA, the CDR3 is TGTGCCAGCAGTGAAACAGGGACAGGGAGCTCCTACGAGCAGTACGTC. It is translated as CASSETGTGSSYEQYV.

DNA of the CDR3: TGTGCCAGCAGCTTACATCTAGCCTACGAGCAGTACGTC. Its translation: CASSLHLAYEQYV. The V gene is TRBV7-8, the J gene TRBJ2-7; D not resolved. The germline V and J ends were trimmed by 2 bases and 2 bases, with 7 bases remaining between them. The CDR3 has 13 residues. Germline assignment: CDR1 SGHVS and CDR2 FQNEAQ.

The chain links TRBV6-2 or TRBV6-3 to TRBJ2-5; the D is unclear. Germline V CDR1 and CDR2: MNHEY, SVGEGT. V was shortened by 7 bases and J by 2 bases, with 17 bases between the two germline ends. CDR3 length: 15 amino acids. CDR3 bases: TGTGCCAGCAACCCGTCTCAGGCCTCACAAGAGACCCAGTACTTC. Encoded protein: CASNPSQASQETQYF.

This chain connects TRBV24-1 to TRBJ1-5, with 7 bases that match TRBD1. The J segment lost 6 bases and the V segment lost 5 bases, leaving 3 bases of the junction unmatched. This CDR3 region has 13 residues. CDR1 is KGHDR and CDR2 is SFDVKD in the germline V gene. The CDR3 loop reads CATSVTGAQPQHF. DNA of the CDR3: TGTGCCACCAGTGTTACAGGGGCTCAGCCCCAGCATTTT.

V and J are TRBV11-3 and TRBJ1-6; D perhaps matches TRBD1 (5 bases). The CDR3 covers 15 residues. The germline V gene encodes CDR1 SGHNT and CDR2 YENEEA. The V gene lost 0 bases and the J gene lost 5 bases, with 8 bases spanning the gap. The CDR3 nucleotides read TGTGCCAGCAGCTTAGATGTCAGGGATAATTCACCCCTCCACTTT. Translating it yields CASSLDVRDNSPLHF.

The rearrangement joins TRBV27 to TRBJ2-7, with a possible D match to TRBD1 (6 bases). This CDR3 is 15 amino acids long. Trimming shortened V by 2 bases and J by 2 bases, and 13 bases separated the two germline ends. The germline V gene has CDR1 MNHEY and CDR2 SMNVEV (reference sequence). This chain's CDR3 is CASSLGTGTTYEQYF. The CDR3 DNA sequence: TGTGCCAGCAGTTTAGGTACAGGGACCACCTACGAGCAGTACTTC.

With respect to this clone: A junction boundary mismatches the germline segment, possibly from a read error. The chain couples TRBV28 to TRBJ1-5; the D gene is possibly TRBD1 (5 bases). The germline V gene encodes CDR1 MDHEN and CDR2 SYDVKM. The CDR3 is 11 residues long. This chain's CDR3 is CASSMTESWYF. The CDR3, as DNA: TGTGCCAGCAGTATGACAGAGTCCTGGTATTTT.

This rearrangement joins TRBV5-6 to TRBJ1-4; perhaps TRBD1 as D (6 bases). Germline CDR1 SGHDT, CDR2 YYEEEE. This CDR3 has 16 residues. The V gene lost 4 bases and the J gene lost 0 bases, with 13 bases spanning the gap. This chain's CDR3 is CASSEQGLATNEKLFF. The CDR3 DNA is TGTGCCAGCAGCGAGCAGGGGTTAGCAACTAATGAAAAACTGTTTTTT.

The chain is built from TRBV7-2 and TRBJ1-2, with 8 bases that match TRBD1. The germline gives CDR1 SGHTA, CDR2 FQGNSA. The CDR3 spans 14 residues. V lost 5 bases and J lost 3; bases outside the gene matches: 5. Here the CDR3 reads CASSVGTGDYGYTF. For the CDR3, the DNA is TGTGCCAGCAGCGTCGGGACAGGAGACTATGGCTACACCTTC.

The J gene is TRBJ2-1, the V gene TRBV9, with TRBD2 matching 13 bases. Per the germline V gene, CDR1 is SGDLS and CDR2 is YYNGEE. Trimming took 2 bases from V and 5 from J; bases not matched to a gene: 4. The CDR3 is 16 amino acids. For the CDR3, the DNA is TGTGCCAGCAGCGTCCTCGGGACTAGCGGGAACAATGAGCAGTTCTTC. This gives the protein CASSVLGTSGNNEQFF. Using reference TRBV9 and TRBJ2-1 for the parts outside the CDR3, the full variable domain is DSGVTQTPKHLITATGQRVTLRCSPRSGDLSVYWYQQSLDQGLQFLIQYYNGEERAKGNILERFSAQQFPDLHSELNLSSLELGDSALYFCASSVLGTSGNNEQFFGPGTRLTVL.

This clone was found once. The chain carries TRBV20-1 and TRBJ2-2; D may be TRBD1 (5 bases). The V end was cut by 3 bases, the J end by 7 bases, with 15 bases between. This CDR3 spans 14 amino acids. Germline V gene lookup returns CDR1 DFQATT and CDR2 SNEGSKA (reference sequence). DNA of the CDR3: TGCAGTGCTAGTTCGGACATAGTGTTCGGGGAGCTGTTTTTT. It is translated as CSASSDIVFGELFF.

This clone rates as medium-sized. The chain carries TRBV19 and TRBJ2-2; 7 nucleotides match TRBD2. CDR3 size: 14 residues. The junction had 1 base not matched to a gene; V was cut back by 5 bases and J by 1 base. Germline CDR1 and CDR2: LNHDA and SQIVND (reference sequence). The CDR3 loop reads CASSERGNTGELFF. The CDR3 DNA sequence: TGTGCCAGTAGTGAGCGGGGGAACACCGGGGAGCTGTTTTTT. Filled out from reference TRBV19 and TRBJ2-2, the complete variable domain reads DGGITQSPKYLFRKEGQNVTLSCEQNLNHDAMYWYRQDPGQGLRLIYYSQIVNDFQKGDIAEGYSVSREKKESFPLTVTSAQKNPTAFYLCASSERGNTGELFFGEGSRLTVL.

V and J are TRBV7-3 and TRBJ2-1; 9 positions agree with TRBD1. Germline CDR1 SGHTA, CDR2 FQGTGA. J gave up 7 bases and V 5 bases, and 15 bases lay outside the gene matches. The CDR3 covers 17 residues. The CDR3 reads CASSPIRTGEVLNEQFF. Here the CDR3 DNA reads TGTGCCAGCAGCCCCATCCGGACAGGGGAGGTCTTGAATGAGCAGTTCTTC.

The chain combines TRBV10-3 with TRBJ2-2; TRBD1 is a possible D gene (6 bases). Trimming cost V 8 bases and J 4 bases, with 20 bases left between them. Germline V gives CDR1 ENHRY, CDR2 SYGVKD. This CDR3 comprises 16 residues. In DNA, the CDR3 is TGTGCCATCTCGGAAGGGCAGGGGTCGGTCACCGGGGAGCTGTTTTTT. This translates into CAISEGQGSVTGELFF.

This clone was seen a single time. The chain couples TRBV6-6 to TRBJ2-3; TRBD1 agrees at 9 bases. Germline values: CDR1 MNHNY, CDR2 SVGAGI (reference sequence). The CDR3 length is 16 residues. V was clipped by 8 bases and J by 3 bases; unmatched bases: 12. The DNA of the CDR3 is TGTGCCAGCGCATATTCGACAGGGGGGAAAACAGATACGCAGTATTTT. Protein: CASAYSTGGKTDTQYF.

This clone has more than one count but fewer than ten. The chain recombines TRBV5-1 with TRBJ2-3, with 7 bases that match TRBD2. Per germline, CDR1 SGHRS and CDR2 YFSETQ. This CDR3 has 16 residues. The V and J ends lost 1 base and 2 bases, in that order; junction bases with no gene match: 7. The CDR3 protein is CASSLPSGTYTDTQYF. DNA of the CDR3: TGCGCCAGCAGCTTGCCTAGCGGAACCTACACAGATACGCAGTATTTT.

This clone was recorded once. CDR3 coding DNA: TGTGCCAGCAGCACCCGGGGTGGGGGGGCGAACACCGGGGAGCTGTTTTTT. Protein product: CASSTRGGGANTGELFF. The chain links TRBV7-3 to TRBJ2-2; TRBD2 aligns across 7 bases. The CDR3 length is 17 residues. Trimming at V came to 5 bases and at J to 0 bases, leaving 9 bases not matched to a gene. Germline values: CDR1 SGHTA, CDR2 FQGTGA.

The rearrangement uses TRBV7-9 and TRBJ1-5, with 7 nucleotides matching TRBD1. The trim removed 5 bases at V and 8 bases at J, leaving 9 bases unmatched. The germline CDR1 and CDR2 sequences are SEHNR and FQNEAQ (reference sequence). CDR3 length: 14 amino acids. The CDR3 here is CASSHGTDPKPQHF. The CDR3 bases are TGTGCCAGCAGCCACGGGACAGATCCAAAGCCCCAGCATTTT.

The chain combines TRBV28 with TRBJ2-7; 11 nucleotides agree with TRBD2. Trimming cost V 6 bases and J 4 bases; bases outside gene matches: 5. This CDR3 region has 14 residues. The germline V gene encodes CDR1 MDHEN and CDR2 SYDVKM. As DNA, the CDR3 is TGTGCCAGCAGGCCACTAGCGGGAGCTTACGAGCAGTACTTC. Its protein is CASRPLAGAYEQYF.